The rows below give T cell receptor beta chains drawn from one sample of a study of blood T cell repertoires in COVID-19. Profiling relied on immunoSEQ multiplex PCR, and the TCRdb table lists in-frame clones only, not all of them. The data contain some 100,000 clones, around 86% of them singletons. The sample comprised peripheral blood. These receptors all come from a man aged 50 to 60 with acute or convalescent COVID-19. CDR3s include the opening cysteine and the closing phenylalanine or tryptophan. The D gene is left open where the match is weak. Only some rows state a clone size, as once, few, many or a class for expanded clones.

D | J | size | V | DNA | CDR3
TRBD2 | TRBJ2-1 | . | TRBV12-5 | TGTGCTAGTGGGAGAGCGGGACGCGGATACAATGAGCAGTTCTTC | CASGRAGRGYNEQFF
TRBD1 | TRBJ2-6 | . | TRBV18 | TGTGCCAGTTCCTCCCCCGGGACAGGGTTAGATGGGGCCAACGTCCTGACTTTC | CASSSPGTGLDGANVLTF
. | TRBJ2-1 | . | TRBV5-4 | TGTGCCAGCAGCGCTCCGGGACTCCTCAATGAGCAGTTCTTC | CASSAPGLLNEQFF
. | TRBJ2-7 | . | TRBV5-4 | TGTGCCAGCAGCTTACAGGGTTACGAGCAGTACTTC | CASSLQGYEQYF
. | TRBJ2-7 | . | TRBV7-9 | TGTGCCAGCAGCGTAGGGACACCCAAGAGGTACGAGCAGTACTTC | CASSVGTPKRYEQYF
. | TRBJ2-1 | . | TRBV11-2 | TGTGCCAGCAGCCTAGCCCGTCGCTTTGAGAGCTCCTACAATGAGCAGTTCTTC | CASSLARRFESSYNEQFF
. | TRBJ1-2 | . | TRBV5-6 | TGTGCCAGCAGCTTGTGGCAGGCCCCGAGGGACACCTTC | CASSLWQAPRDTF
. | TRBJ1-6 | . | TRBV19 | TGTGCCAGTAGTGTCCCCGGGACACGGAATTCACCCCTCCACTTT | CASSVPGTRNSPLHF
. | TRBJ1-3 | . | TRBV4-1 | TGCGCCAGCAGCCTAGGCCGGGTCGGATCTGGAAACACCATATATTTT | CASSLGRVGSGNTIYF
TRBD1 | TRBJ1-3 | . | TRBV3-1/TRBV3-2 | TGTGCCAGCAGCCAGAGACAGGGGGCGCGTGGAAACACCATATATTTT | CASSQRQGARGNTIYF
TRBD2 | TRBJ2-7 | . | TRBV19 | TGTGCCAGTAGTATGGGACTAGCGGGAGATTACGAGCAGTACTTC | CASSMGLAGDYEQYF
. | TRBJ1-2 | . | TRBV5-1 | TGCGCCAGCAGCCCGGGAGCAGGGATGGGCGGCTACACCTTC | CASSPGAGMGGYTF
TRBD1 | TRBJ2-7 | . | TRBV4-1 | TGCGCCAGCAGCCAAGCCGGGACAGCTTCCTACGAGCAGTACTTC | CASSQAGTASYEQYF
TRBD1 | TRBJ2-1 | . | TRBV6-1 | TGTGCCAGCAGTGAGTACAGGGGGCTTTACAATGAGCAGTTCTTC | CASSEYRGLYNEQFF
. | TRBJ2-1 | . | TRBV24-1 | TGTGCCACCAGTGAGGCTAGGTCAGTGCATGAGCAGTTCTTC | CATSEARSVHEQFF
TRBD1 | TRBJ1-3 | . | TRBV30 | TGTGCCTGGAGTGTACACGGGACAGGGAGCGGAAACACCATATATTTT | CAWSVHGTGSGNTIYF
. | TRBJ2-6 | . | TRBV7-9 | TGTGCCAGCAGCCCACGTTCGGGAAGCTCTGGGGCCAACGTCCTGACTTTC | CASSPRSGSSGANVLTF
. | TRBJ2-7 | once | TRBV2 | TGTGCCAGCCTAACCCCCTACGAGCAGTACTTC | CASLTPYEQYF
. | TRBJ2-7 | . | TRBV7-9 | TGTGCCAGCAGCTCCCCCCCCCGCGAGCAGTACTTC | CASSSPPREQYF
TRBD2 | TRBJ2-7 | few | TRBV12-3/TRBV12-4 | TGTGCCAGCAGTCGCGGGAGCCGCGAGCAGTACTTC | CASSRGSREQYF
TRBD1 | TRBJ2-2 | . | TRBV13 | TGTGCCAGCAGATGGCCGGGACAGGGAACCGGGGAGCTGTTTTTT | CASRWPGQGTGELFF
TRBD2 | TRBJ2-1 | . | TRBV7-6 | TGTGCCAGCAGCTTAGGTGTACTAGCGGGGGGCAATGAGCAGTTCTTC | CASSLGVLAGGNEQFF
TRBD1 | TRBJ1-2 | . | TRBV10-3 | TGTGCCATCACCGGGACAGGAAAGGGCTACACCTTC | CAITGTGKGYTF
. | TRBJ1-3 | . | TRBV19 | TGTGCCAGTAGTCCCGACGGGGGTGCGGGCGGAAACACCATATATTTT | CASSPDGGAGGNTIYF
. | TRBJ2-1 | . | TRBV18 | TGTGCCAGCTCACCACCGGACAACTACAATGAGCAGTTCTTC | CASSPPDNYNEQFF
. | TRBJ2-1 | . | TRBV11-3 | TGTGCCAGCAGCTTACAGAATGAGCAGTTCTTC | CASSLQNEQFF
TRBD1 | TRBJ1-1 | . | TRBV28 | TGTGCCAGCAGTTTAGAGGGGGCGCGCACTGAAGCTTTCTTT | CASSLEGARTEAFF